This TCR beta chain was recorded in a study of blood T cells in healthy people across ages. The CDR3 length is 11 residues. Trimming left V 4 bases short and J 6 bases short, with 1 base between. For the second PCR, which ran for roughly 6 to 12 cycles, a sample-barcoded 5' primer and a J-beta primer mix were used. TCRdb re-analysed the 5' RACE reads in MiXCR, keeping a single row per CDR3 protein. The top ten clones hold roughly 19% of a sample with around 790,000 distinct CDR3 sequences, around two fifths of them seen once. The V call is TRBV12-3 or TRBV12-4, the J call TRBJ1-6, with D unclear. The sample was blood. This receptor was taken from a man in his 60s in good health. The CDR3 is CASSSNSPLHF. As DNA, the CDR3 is TGTGCCAGCAGTTCTAATTCACCCCTCCACTTT.